One and the same sample provided the 16 T cell receptor beta chains below, sequenced in a study of cytomegalovirus exposure and HLA in healthy donors. Sequencing used immunoSEQ multiplex PCR; TCRdb keeps in-frame clones, though not all of them. Altogether 55,000 to 75,000 clones are present, 85% to 95% being singletons, with the ten largest covering about 4.4%. Sequenced: PBMCs. Receptors were obtained from a man younger than 35 in good health and CMV-seropositive.

The chain employs TRBV28 and TRBJ2-7, with D tentatively TRBD1 (5 bases). The CDR3 has 15 residues. Trimming cost V 10 bases and J 4 bases, with 23 bases left between them. Germline loops: CDR1 MDHEN, CDR2 SYDVKM. The CDR3 protein is CATLRWGSNRYEQYF. The CDR3 bases are TGTGCCACCCTCCGGTGGGGCAGTAATCGATACGAGCAGTACTTC. Full variable domain (outside the CDR3, taken from reference TRBV28 and TRBJ2-7): DVKVTQSSRYLVKRTGEKVFLECVQDMDHENMFWYRQDPGLGLRLIYFSYDVKMKEKGDIPEGYSVSREKKERFSLILESASTNQTSMYLCATLRWGSNRYEQYFGPGTRLTVT.

The count of this clone is one. The genes are TRBV28 and TRBJ1-3; the D is unclear. CDR1 and CDR2 (germline): MDHEN, SYDVKM. The CDR3 extends over 12 amino acids. The V gene lost 10 bases and the J gene lost 0 bases, with 7 bases spanning the gap. DNA for the CDR3: TGTGCCACCCGCAGCTCTGGAAACACCATATATTTT. Translating it yields CATRSSGNTIYF. Full variable domain (missing parts from reference TRBV28 and TRBJ1-3): DVKVTQSSRYLVKRTGEKVFLECVQDMDHENMFWYRQDPGLGLRLIYFSYDVKMKEKGDIPEGYSVSREKKERFSLILESASTNQTSMYLCATRSSGNTIYFGEGSWLTVV.

This clone showed up just once. The chain couples TRBV2 to TRBJ1-5, with D tentatively TRBD1 (5 bases). The CDR3 is 15 residues long. The V and J ends lost 7 bases and 0 bases respectively, with 13 bases between them. Germline assignment: CDR1 SNHLY and CDR2 FYNNEI. The CDR3 reads CASKGNGDSNQPQHF. The CDR3 DNA is TGTGCCAGCAAGGGGAACGGCGATAGCAATCAGCCCCAGCATTTT.

The chain links TRBV18 to TRBJ2-7; D not resolved. V shed 3 bases and J shed 1 base, with 4 bases lying between them. The CDR3 extends over 12 amino acids. Germline-derived CDR1 and CDR2 are KGHSH and LQKENI. CDR3 DNA: TGTGCCAGCTCACCGCGTTCCTACGAGCAGTACTTC. Its protein is CASSPRSYEQYF.

The chain joins TRBV13 to TRBJ2-3, with 16 positions matching TRBD2. The J segment lost 0 bases and the V segment lost 5 bases, leaving 5 bases of the junction unmatched. This CDR3 contains 18 residues. Germline-derived CDR1 and CDR2 are PRHDT and FYEKMQ (reference sequence). DNA for the CDR3: TGTGCCAGCAGCCTCCGGGGACTAGCGGGGGGGAGCACAGATACGCAGTATTTT. Translating gives CASSLRGLAGGSTDTQYF. Together with reference TRBV13 and TRBJ2-3, the CDR3 gives the full variable domain: AAGVIQSPRHLIKEKRETATLKCYPIPRHDTVYWYQQGPGQDPQFLISFYEKMQSDKGSIPDRFSAQQFSDYHSELNMSSLELGDSALYFCASSLRGLAGGSTDTQYFGPGTRLTVL.

The chain uses TRBV10-3 and TRBJ2-3, with D possibly matching TRBD2 (6 bases). V was pared by 6 bases and J by 4 bases, with 17 bases between. From germline, CDR1 is ENHRY and CDR2 SYGVKD. CDR3 length: 15 amino acids. CDR3 sequence reads: CAIRGSGTPADTQYF. The CDR3 region has the DNA TGTGCCATCAGGGGTTCCGGGACTCCAGCAGATACGCAGTATTTT.

The chain links TRBV2 to TRBJ2-5; D not certain. The CDR3 has 12 residues. Germline CDR1 is SNHLY and CDR2 is FYNNEI. V was pared by 2 bases and J by 5 bases, with 6 bases between. Here the CDR3 reads CASSEFSETQYF. Written as DNA, the CDR3 is TGTGCCAGCAGTGAATTTTCGGAGACCCAGTACTTC.

This sequence joins TRBV18 and TRBJ2-1, with a weak D call TRBD1 (5 bases). CDR1 KGHSH and CDR2 LQKENI come from the germline V gene. The ends were cut back, 6 bases at V and 0 bases at J, with 18 bases in the middle. The CDR3 contains 17 residues. The CDR3 spells CASSPWGGESSYNEQFF. The CDR3 nucleotides are TGTGCCAGCTCCCCATGGGGCGGAGAGAGCTCCTACAATGAGCAGTTCTTC.

The chain has TRBV5-5 and TRBJ1-4, with D tentatively TRBD1 (6 bases). The CDR3 runs 15 residues. CDR1 is SGHKS, CDR2 YYEKEE, per germline (reference sequence). Trimming took 1 base from V and 5 from J, leaving 12 bases between them. The CDR3 nucleotides read TGTGCCAGCAGCTTGATCCAGGGGCCCAATGAAAAACTGTTTTTT. As protein: CASSLIQGPNEKLFF.

The J gene is TRBJ1-2, the V gene TRBV4-1; D is ambiguous. This CDR3 comprises 12 residues. Trimming took 0 bases from V and 12 from J, leaving 11 bases between them. CDR1 and CDR2 from the germline V gene are MGHRA and YSYEKL. The CDR3 DNA follows: TGCGCCAGCAGCCAAGAAGGGAGGGTCCACACCTTC. It yields the protein CASSQEGRVHTF.

The chain uses TRBV30 and TRBJ2-3; 10 bases agree with TRBD2. The CDR3 is made up of 17 amino acids. The V segment lost 0 bases and the J segment 3 bases; nucleotides outside the gene matches: 9. Per germline, CDR1 GTSNPN and CDR2 SVGIG (reference sequence). CDR3 DNA: TGTGCCTGGAGTGTACTAAGTAGCGGGAGGTATACAGATACGCAGTATTTT. Protein sequence: CAWSVLSSGRYTDTQYF.

The chain is built from TRBV11-2 and TRBJ1-2; D remains ambiguous. Deletions cut 6 bases from V and 1 base from J, with 15 bases between. The CDR3 spans 15 residues. Germline lookup yields CDR1 SGHAT and CDR2 FQNNGV. Written as DNA, the CDR3 is TGTGCCAGCAGGTCCATTACCCAACTTAACTATGGCTACACCTTC. Translated, it gives CASRSITQLNYGYTF.

This CDR3 reads CASSAITGVYGYTF. CDR3 DNA: TGTGCCAGCAGTGCGATAACAGGGGTCTATGGCTACACCTTC. The V call is TRBV6-1, the J call TRBJ1-2; 7 bases map to TRBD1. The CDR3 spans 14 residues. J lost 4 bases, V lost 4 bases, and 6 bases had no gene match. Looked up from germline, CDR1 is MNHNS and CDR2 is SASEGT.

The V and J genes are TRBV5-6 and TRBJ2-7; D is possibly TRBD2 (6 bases). Germline V gives CDR1 SGHDT, CDR2 YYEEEE. The CDR3 sequence is 14 residues long. V was clipped by 3 bases and J by 2 bases, with 12 bases between them. CDR3 loop: CASSWRGRPYEQYF. The CDR3 DNA reads TGTGCCAGCAGCTGGCGGGGACGACCCTACGAGCAGTACTTC.

V and J are TRBV4-2 and TRBJ2-1; no clear D gene. CDR3 size: 15 residues. Trimming took off 0 bases at V and 4 bases at J, with 10 bases between the two ends. Germline V CDR1 and CDR2: LGHNA, YNFKEQ. Written as DNA, the CDR3 is TGTGCCAGCAGCCAAGATTTTGCAGATTACAATGAGCAGTTCTTC. Translating it yields CASSQDFADYNEQFF.

The V call is TRBV5-1, the J call TRBJ1-2; 11 bases agree with TRBD1. V was pared by 0 bases and J by 6 bases, with 4 bases of the junction left unmatched. The CDR3 is 15 residues long. Germline-derived CDR1 and CDR2 are SGHRS and YFSETQ. The CDR3 coding sequence is TGCGCCAGCAGCTTGGCCGGGACAGGGGGAGATGGCTACACCTTC. Translated: CASSLAGTGGDGYTF.